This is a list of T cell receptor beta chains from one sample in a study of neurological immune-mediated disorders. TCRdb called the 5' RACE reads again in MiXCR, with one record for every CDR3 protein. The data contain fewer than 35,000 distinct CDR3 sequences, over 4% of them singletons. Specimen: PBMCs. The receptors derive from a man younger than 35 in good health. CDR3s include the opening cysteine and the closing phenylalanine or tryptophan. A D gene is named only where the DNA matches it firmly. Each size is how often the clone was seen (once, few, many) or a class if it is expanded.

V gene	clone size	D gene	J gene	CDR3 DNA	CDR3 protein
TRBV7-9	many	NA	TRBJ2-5	TGTGCCAGCAGCTTACCCCCACAAGAGACCCAGTACTTC	CASSLPPQETQYF
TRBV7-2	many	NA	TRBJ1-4	TGTGCCAGCAGCCTGGGACAAAGGGAAAAACTGTTTTTT	CASSLGQREKLFF
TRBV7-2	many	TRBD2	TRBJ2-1	TGTGCCAGCAGCTTACTCCTAGCGGGGACTGAGCAGTTCTTC	CASSLLLAGTEQFF
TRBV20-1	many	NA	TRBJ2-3	TGCAGTGCTAGGGGGGACAACAGCGGTTTAGATACGCAGTATTTT	CSARGDNSGLDTQYF
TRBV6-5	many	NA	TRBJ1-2	TGTGCCAGCAGTTATGGGCTTAACTATGGCTACACCTTC	CASSYGLNYGYTF
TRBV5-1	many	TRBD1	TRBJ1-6	TGCGCCAGCAGCTTGGGGGACAGTGGCTCACCCCTCCACTTT	CASSLGDSGSPLHF
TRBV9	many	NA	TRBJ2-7	TGTGCCAGCAGCCCAGATACAGGCGTCGTCGGCGAGCAGTACTTC	CASSPDTGVVGEQYF
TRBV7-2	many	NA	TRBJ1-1	TGTGCCAGCAGCTTCCGGTCAGTAATGGCAGGAACTGAAGCTTTCTTT	CASSFRSVMAGTEAFF
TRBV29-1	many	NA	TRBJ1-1	TGCAGCGTAGCGATGAACACTGAAGCTTTCTTT	CSVAMNTEAFF
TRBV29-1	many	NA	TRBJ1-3	TGCAGCGTATCGACAGTCGGAAACACCATATATTTT	CSVSTVGNTIYF
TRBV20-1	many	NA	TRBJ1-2	TGCAGTGCTAGAGAAAGGGAACCGGGCCCCAACTATGGCTACACCTTC	CSAREREPGPNYGYTF
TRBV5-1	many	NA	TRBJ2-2	TGCGCCAGCAGAGGCGGGGTGGCGAACACCGGGGAGCTGTTTTTT	CASRGGVANTGELFF
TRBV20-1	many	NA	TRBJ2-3	TGCAGTGCTAGAGCTGACCGGGGGTATGTCACAGATACGCAGTATTTT	CSARADRGYVTDTQYF
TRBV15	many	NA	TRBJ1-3	TGTGCCACCAGCAGAGGGTACTGGGCAGGAGGAAACACCATATATTTT	CATSRGYWAGGNTIYF
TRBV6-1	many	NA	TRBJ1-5	TGTGCCAGCAACCACCGGGAAAATCAGCCCCAGCATTTT	CASNHRENQPQHF